This T cell receptor beta chain is from a study of T cells in tuberculosis (dated by TCRdb to 2016 to 2019). Background on the whole study: The study combined CD1B tetramers and high-throughput TCR immunosequencing to characterize T cells specific for the mycobacterial lipid antigen glucose monomycolate (GMM). In a South African clinical cohort, IGRA-negative adolescents, IGRA-positive adolescents with latent tuberculosis and adults with active tuberculosis were compared, with ten to eleven people in each group. Beyond this particular receptor, the publication reports: An accuracy of about 90% (AUROC roughly 0.9) was reached by a classifier using the diverse GMM-specific repertoire, compared with approximately 70% accuracy when GEM motif frequencies were used. Which clinical samples got chosen depended on the availability of cryopreserved specimens, and the active tuberculosis cases were adults, whereas the controls were adolescents. Compared with IGRA-negative controls, TCR-alpha repertoires from active tuberculosis had smaller mean NN-distances to GMM-specific TCRs, which suggests that these TCRs underwent clonal expansion. Shorter CDR3-alpha lengths in active tuberculosis patients partly drove the smaller NN-distances, and the TCR-beta difference was not statistically significant.

The immunoSEQ multiplex PCR assay was used to generate TCR libraries, with TCR-beta and/or TCR-alpha/delta assays applied to each sample. The amplified TCR libraries were sequenced on the Illumina high-throughput platform. Processing in the source paper ran as follows. Clustering and dimensionality reduction relied on pairwise TCRdist distances among GMM-specific receptors from T cells that were either sorted ex vivo or expanded in vitro. Each clinical repertoire received a mean NN-distance score, defined as the average TCRdist to the nearest 10% of tetramer-positive reference sequences. GEM TCR motif frequency was calculated as the fraction of unique TCRs that matched known GEM sequences by V/J usage and CDR3 length. Active tuberculosis was classified by linear discriminant analysis with leave-one-out cross-validation, implemented in scikit-learn. TCRdb's version of the immuneACCESS table is confined to in-frame rearrangements and falls short of the full clone set. An unresolved V gene accounts for under half of the shortfall where checked; the remainder is of unknown origin. V and J calls and clone size are given by that table; D and trimming were obtained from the DNA. The sample table shows 25,000 to 35,000 clones, and approximately 93% are seen once. Of the sample, approximately 8% falls within the top ten clones.

A remark on this clone: No antigen is known for it. Base qualities were left out, and no much larger clone turns up one base away.

At study entry, adolescents were screened for latent tuberculosis infection using a tuberculin skin test and the QuantiFERON-TB GOLD In-Tube IGRA. Immunosequencing was performed on unsorted cryopreserved PBMC, with 80,000 to 100,000 T cells per clinical donor covered on average. Eleven high schools in the Worcester region of the Western Cape, South Africa, served as enrollment sites for adolescents aged 12 to 18 years. Around ten M. tuberculosis-infected adolescents and some ten uninfected adolescents, matched for age and sex, were selected. PBMC from adolescents were isolated by density centrifugation from freshly drawn heparinized blood and then cryopreserved. Measured from the cysteine to the phenylalanine, the CDR3 is 16 residues long. Here the CDR3 DNA is all that survives: 48 bases in frame from base 1. The V end gives up 2 bases and the J end 7 bases, leaving 11 bases in the junction not matched to a gene.

Material for sequencing was PBMCs. This sequence uses TRBV23-1 and TRBJ1-5; TRBD1 lines up with 7 middle nucleotides. TRBV23-1 is noted as an ORF with a role that remains uncertain. The sequence derives from a donor aged 5 to 30 with latent tuberculosis or without tuberculosis infection. This receptor carries the CDR3 CASSQTRQGYWQPQHF. The nucleotide sequence reads as follows: TGCGCCAGCAGTCAAACCAGACAGGGCTACTGGCAGCCCCAGCATTTT.